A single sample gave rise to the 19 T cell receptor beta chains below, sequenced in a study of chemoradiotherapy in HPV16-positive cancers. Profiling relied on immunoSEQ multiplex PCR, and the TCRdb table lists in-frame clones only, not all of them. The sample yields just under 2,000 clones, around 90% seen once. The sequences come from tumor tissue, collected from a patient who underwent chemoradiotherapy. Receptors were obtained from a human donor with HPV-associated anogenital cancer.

For the CDR3, the DNA is TGTGCCAGCTCACCATGGACAGGGGGAGCTAATGAGCAGTTCTTC. It is translated as CASSPWTGGANEQFF. The genes are TRBV18 and TRBJ2-1; 10 nucleotides line up with TRBD1. This CDR3 region has 15 residues. J gave up 7 bases and V 2 bases, and 5 bases lay outside the gene matches. Looked up from germline, CDR1 is KGHSH and CDR2 is LQKENI.

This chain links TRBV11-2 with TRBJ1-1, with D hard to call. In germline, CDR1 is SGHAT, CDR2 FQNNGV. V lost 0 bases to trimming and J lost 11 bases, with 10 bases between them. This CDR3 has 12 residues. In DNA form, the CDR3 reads TGTGCCAGCAGCTTAGATGTCGGAGGGGCTTTCTTT. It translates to CASSLDVGGAFF.

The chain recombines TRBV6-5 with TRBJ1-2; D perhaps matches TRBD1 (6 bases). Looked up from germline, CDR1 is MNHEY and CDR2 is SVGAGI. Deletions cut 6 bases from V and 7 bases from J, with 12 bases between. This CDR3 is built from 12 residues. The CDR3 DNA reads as TGTGCCAGCAGCCACAGGGATGGTGGCTACACCTTC. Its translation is CASSHRDGGYTF.

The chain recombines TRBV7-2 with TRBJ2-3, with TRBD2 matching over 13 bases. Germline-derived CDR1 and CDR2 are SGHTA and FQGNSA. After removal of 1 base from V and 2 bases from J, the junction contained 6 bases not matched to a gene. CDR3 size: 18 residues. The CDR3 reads CASSLVPTSGGITDTQYF. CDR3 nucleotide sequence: TGTGCCAGCAGCTTAGTTCCGACTAGCGGGGGGATCACAGATACGCAGTATTTT.

The CDR3, as DNA: TGTGCCAGAAGTTCGACAGAGCCCACTGGGTATGGCTACACCTTC. Protein sequence: CARSSTEPTGYGYTF. V is TRBV5-3 and J is TRBJ1-2; maybe TRBD1 (5 bases). TRBV5-3 is an ORF, with its function uncertain. The CDR3 consists of 15 residues. V lost 5 bases, J lost 5 bases, and 19 bases lay in between.

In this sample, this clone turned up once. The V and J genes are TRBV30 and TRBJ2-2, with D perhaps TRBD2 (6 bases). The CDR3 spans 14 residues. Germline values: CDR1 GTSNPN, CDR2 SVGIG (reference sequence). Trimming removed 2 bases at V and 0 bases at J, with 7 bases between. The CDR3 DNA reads TGTGCCTGGAGTAGGGAGGCGAACACCGGGGAGCTGTTTTTT. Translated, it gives CAWSREANTGELFF.

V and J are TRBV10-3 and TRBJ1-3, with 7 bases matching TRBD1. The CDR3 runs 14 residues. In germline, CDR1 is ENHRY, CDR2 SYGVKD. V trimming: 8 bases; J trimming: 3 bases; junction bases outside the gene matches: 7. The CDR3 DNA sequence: TGTGCCATCTGGGGGGGGACAGATGGAAACACCATATATTTT. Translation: CAIWGGTDGNTIYF.

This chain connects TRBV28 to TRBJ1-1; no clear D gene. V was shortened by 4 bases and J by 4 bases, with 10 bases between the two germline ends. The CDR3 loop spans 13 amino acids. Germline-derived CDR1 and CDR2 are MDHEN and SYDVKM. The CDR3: CASSSGLGTEAFF. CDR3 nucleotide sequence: TGTGCCAGCAGTTCCGGGTTAGGCACTGAAGCTTTCTTT.

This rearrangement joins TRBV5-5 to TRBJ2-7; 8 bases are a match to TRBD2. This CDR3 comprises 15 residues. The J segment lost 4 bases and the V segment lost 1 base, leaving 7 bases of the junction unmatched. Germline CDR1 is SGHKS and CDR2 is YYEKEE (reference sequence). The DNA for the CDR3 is TGTGCCAGCAGCTTGTCCGGGACTAGTCGGTACGAGCAGTACTTC. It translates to CASSLSGTSRYEQYF.

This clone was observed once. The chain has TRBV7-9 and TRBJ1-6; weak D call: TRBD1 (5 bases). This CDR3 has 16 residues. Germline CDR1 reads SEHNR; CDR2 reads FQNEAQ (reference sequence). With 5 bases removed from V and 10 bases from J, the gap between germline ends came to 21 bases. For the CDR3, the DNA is TGTGCCAGCAGCGGGGGGGGGACGTCTGGGGGATCACCCCTCCACTTT. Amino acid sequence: CASSGGGTSGGSPLHF.

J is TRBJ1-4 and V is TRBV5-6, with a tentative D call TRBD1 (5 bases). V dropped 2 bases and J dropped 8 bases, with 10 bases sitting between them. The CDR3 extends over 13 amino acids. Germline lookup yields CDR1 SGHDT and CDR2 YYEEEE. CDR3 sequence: CASSFRVEEKLFF. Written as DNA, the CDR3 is TGTGCCAGCAGCTTCAGGGTAGAGGAAAAACTGTTTTTT. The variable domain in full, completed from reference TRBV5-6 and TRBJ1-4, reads DAGVTQSPTHLIKTRGQQVTLRCSPKSGHDTVSWYQQALGQGPQFIFQYYEEEERQRGNFPDRFSGHQFPNYSSELNVNALLLGDSALYLCASSFRVEEKLFFGSGTQLSVL.

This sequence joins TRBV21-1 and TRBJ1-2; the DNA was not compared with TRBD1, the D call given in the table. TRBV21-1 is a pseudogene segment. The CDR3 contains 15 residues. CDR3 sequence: CASSHLRDRGNDYTF. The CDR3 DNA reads TGTGCCAGCAGCCACCTCCGGGACAGGGGGAATGACTACACCTTC.

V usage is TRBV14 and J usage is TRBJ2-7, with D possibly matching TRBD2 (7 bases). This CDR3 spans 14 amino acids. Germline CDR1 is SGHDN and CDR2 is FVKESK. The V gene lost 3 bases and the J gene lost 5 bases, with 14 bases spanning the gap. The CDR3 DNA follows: TGTGCCAGCAGCCAGAGGGGCGGGGGCGACGAGCAGTACTTC. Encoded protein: CASSQRGGGDEQYF. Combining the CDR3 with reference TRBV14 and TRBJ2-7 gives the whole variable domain EAGVTQFPSHSVIEKGQTVTLRCDPISGHDNLYWYRRVMGKEIKFLLHFVKESKQDESGMPNNRFLAERTGGTYSTLKVQPAELEDSGVYFCASSQRGGGDEQYFGPGTRLTVT.

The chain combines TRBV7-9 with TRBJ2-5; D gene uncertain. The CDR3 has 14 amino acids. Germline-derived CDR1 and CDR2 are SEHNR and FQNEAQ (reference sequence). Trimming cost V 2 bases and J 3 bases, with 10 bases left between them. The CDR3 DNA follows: TGTGCCAGCAGCTTATATTCAGGTGAAGAGACCCAGTACTTC. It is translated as CASSLYSGEETQYF.

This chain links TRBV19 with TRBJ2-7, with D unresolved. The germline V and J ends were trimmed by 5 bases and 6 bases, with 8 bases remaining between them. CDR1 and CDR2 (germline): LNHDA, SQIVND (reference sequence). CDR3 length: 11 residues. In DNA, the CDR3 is TGTGCCAGTAGTTCAGTTCGCGAGCAGTACTTC. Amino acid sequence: CASSSVREQYF.

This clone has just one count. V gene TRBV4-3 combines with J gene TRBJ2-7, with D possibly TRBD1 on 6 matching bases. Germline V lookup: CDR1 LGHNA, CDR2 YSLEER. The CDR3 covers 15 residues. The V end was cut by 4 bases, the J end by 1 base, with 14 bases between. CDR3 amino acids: CASSRAEDSSYEQYF. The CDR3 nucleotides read TGCGCCAGCAGCCGCGCCGAGGACAGTTCCTACGAGCAGTACTTC.

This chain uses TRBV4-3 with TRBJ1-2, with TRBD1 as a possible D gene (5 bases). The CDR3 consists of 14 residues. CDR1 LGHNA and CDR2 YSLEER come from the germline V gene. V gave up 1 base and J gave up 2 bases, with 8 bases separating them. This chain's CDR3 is CASSQVQGNYGYTF. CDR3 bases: TGCGCCAGCAGCCAAGTCCAGGGCAACTATGGCTACACCTTC.

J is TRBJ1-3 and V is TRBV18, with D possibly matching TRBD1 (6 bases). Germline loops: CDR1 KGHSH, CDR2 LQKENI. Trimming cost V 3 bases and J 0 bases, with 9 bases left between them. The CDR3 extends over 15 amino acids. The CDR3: CASSPLQGSGNTIYF. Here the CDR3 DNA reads TGTGCCAGCTCACCCTTACAGGGCTCTGGAAACACCATATATTTT.

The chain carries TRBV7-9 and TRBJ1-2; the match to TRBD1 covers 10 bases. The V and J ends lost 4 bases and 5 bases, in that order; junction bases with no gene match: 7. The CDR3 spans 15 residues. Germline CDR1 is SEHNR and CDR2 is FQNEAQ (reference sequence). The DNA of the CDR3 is TGTGCCAGCAGCTCCGGGACAGGGGATACTTATGGCTACACCTTC. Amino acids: CASSSGTGDTYGYTF.